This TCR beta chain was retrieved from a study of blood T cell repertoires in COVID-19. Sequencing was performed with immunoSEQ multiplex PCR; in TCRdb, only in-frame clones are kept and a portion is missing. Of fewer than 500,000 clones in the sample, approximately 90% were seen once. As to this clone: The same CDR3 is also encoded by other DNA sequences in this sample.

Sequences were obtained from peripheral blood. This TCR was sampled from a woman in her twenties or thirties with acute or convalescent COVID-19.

The CDR3 coding sequence is TGTGCCAGCAGCTTAGGAGGGGGTAACACTGAAGCTTTCTTT. Protein product: CASSLGGGNTEAFF. V usage is TRBV7-9 and J usage is TRBJ1-1, with a tentative D call TRBD1 (6 bases). Germline CDR1 SEHNR, CDR2 FQNEAQ (reference sequence). There are 14 residues in the CDR3. With 1 base removed from V and 2 bases from J, the gap between germline ends came to 8 bases.